A selection of T cell receptor beta chains follows, all from one sample in a study of cytomegalovirus exposure and HLA in healthy donors. TCRdb keeps only in-frame clones here, not all; method: immunoSEQ multiplex PCR. The sample yields 250,000 to 300,000 clones, approximately 83% seen once. The sequencing sample was made of PBMCs. Receptors originate from a woman aged 18-29 years in good health and CMV-seronegative. CDR3s include the opening cysteine and the closing phenylalanine or tryptophan. The D gene is left open where the match is weak. Clone sizes are given selectively: once, few, many, or a class where the clone is expanded.

j_call d_call v_call clone_size cdr3_aa cdr3_nt
TRBJ2-3 . TRBV29-1 . CSVGGSSTDTQYF TGCAGCGTTGGAGGCAGTTCCACAGATACGCAGTATTTT
TRBJ2-7 . TRBV27 . CASSLGEPYEQYF TGTGCCAGCAGTTTAGGGGAGCCCTACGAGCAGTACTTC
TRBJ1-5 TRBD1 TRBV27 many CASAAGQRHHQPQHF TGTGCCAGCGCTGCGGGACAGAGACACCATCAGCCCCAGCATTTT
TRBJ1-1 . TRBV6-1 . CASSFTGRVAEAFF TGTGCCAGCAGTTTTACAGGGCGGGTCGCTGAAGCTTTCTTT
TRBJ2-2 TRBD2 TRBV7-9 . CASSPGLAAGELFF TGTGCCAGCAGCCCCGGACTAGCCGCCGGGGAGCTGTTTTTT
TRBJ1-2 . TRBV7-2 . CASSLDSRGRNYGYTF TGTGCCAGCAGCTTAGACTCAAGGGGTCGGAACTATGGCTACACCTTC
TRBJ1-6 TRBD1 TRBV6-6 . CASSRDSNWALHF TGTGCCAGCAGTCGGGACAGCAATTGGGCCCTCCACTTT
TRBJ1-1 . TRBV7-2 . CASRRDTPNTEAFF TGTGCCAGCAGACGGGACACCCCGAACACTGAAGCTTTCTTT
TRBJ1-6 TRBD1 TRBV30 . CAWRETGAHSPLHF TGTGCCTGGAGAGAGACAGGGGCACATTCACCCCTCCACTTT
TRBJ1-4 . TRBV10-3 few CAISAERGLNEKLFF TGTGCCATCAGTGCCGAGAGAGGGCTTAATGAAAAACTGTTTTTT
TRBJ2-7 TRBD1 TRBV29-1 . CSVVRDRGLREQYF TGCAGCGTTGTCCGGGACAGGGGGCTTCGTGAGCAGTACTTC
TRBJ1-5 TRBD1 TRBV10-3 . CAISEGQGINQPQHF TGTGCCATCAGTGAGGGACAGGGAATCAATCAGCCCCAGCATTTT
TRBJ2-7 . TRBV4-3 . CASSQDAGAPGEQYF TGCGCCAGCAGCCAAGACGCGGGGGCCCCGGGCGAGCAGTACTTC
TRBJ2-3 TRBD2 TRBV7-2 . CASSLGLAGRDTQYF TGTGCCAGCAGCTTAGGTCTAGCGGGGAGAGATACGCAGTATTTT